This TCR beta chain was recovered during a study of T cells in Graves' hyperthyroidism and ophthalmopathy. Trimming stripped 7 bases from V and 1 base from J, with 13 bases between. The CDR3 spans 14 residues. Amplification targeted TCR beta CDR3 regions from RNA transcripts. During a first-round RT-PCR of the TCR CDR3, the HTBI primer set was used. TCRdb re-derived calls from the multiplex PCR reads in MiXCR, one entry per CDR3 protein. The sample records hundreds of thousands of distinct CDR3 sequences, 13% to 15% being singletons. This clonotype was recorded many times. This TCR was sampled from a woman in her forties or fifties with Graves' ophthalmopathy. The V call is TRBV12-3 or TRBV12-4, the J call TRBJ1-2; D may be TRBD1 (6 bases). The sample comprised blood. CDR3 sequence reads: CASNLGGGNYGYTF. CDR3 coding DNA: TGTGCCAGCAACCTCGGAGGGGGTAACTATGGCTACACCTTC.